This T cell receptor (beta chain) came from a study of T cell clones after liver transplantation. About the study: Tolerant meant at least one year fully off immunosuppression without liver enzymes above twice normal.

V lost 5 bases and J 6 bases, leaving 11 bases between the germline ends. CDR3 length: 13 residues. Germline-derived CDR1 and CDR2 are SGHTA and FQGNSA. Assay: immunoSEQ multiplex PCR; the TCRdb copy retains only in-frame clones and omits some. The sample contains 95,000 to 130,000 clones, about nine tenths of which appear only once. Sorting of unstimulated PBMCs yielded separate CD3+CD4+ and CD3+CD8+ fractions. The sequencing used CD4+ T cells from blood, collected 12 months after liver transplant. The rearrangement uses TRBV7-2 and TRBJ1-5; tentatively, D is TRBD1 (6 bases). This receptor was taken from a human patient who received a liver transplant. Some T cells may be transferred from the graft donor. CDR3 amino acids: CASSQGFGQPQHF. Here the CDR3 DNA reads TGTGCCAGCAGCCAGGGGTTCGGTCAGCCCCAGCATTTT.